This T cell receptor (beta chain) was sequenced in a study of graft-versus-host responses after intestinal transplantation. On the study more broadly: Recipients had transplants, and these were multivisceral, liver-intestinal, or isolated intestinal. All of the recipients had induction that used anti-thymocyte globulin, then tacrolimus and steroids for approximately 3 years. Findings of the study overall: Recipient marrow harbored GvH clones, some of which surfaced first in ileum or blood. Clonal ratios of graft-versus-host to host-versus-graft in allografts were high for patients exhibiting graft-donor T cell macrochimerism.

Repertoires were generated with immunoSEQ multiplex PCR, while TCRdb's copy carries only in-frame clones and drops some. This sample yields about 130,000 clones, of which around nine tenths are seen a single time; over 0.15% belongs to the top ten. V dropped 5 bases and J dropped 9; count of bases not matched to a gene: 2. Germline V gene sequence: CDR1 LNHDA, CDR2 SQIVND (reference sequence). The CDR3 spans 13 residues. Turning to this clone: The antigen is not known.

The specimen comprised unstimulated CD4+ T cells sorted from spleen or lymph node cells, sampled before intestinal transplant. This chain uses TRBV19 with TRBJ1-6, with 9 bases fitting TRBD1. The receptor comes from a human donor who received an intestinal transplant. This CDR3 reads CASSGTGPSPLHF. Written as DNA, the CDR3 is TGTGCCAGTAGTGGGACAGGGCCTTCACCCCTCCACTTT.